This T cell receptor beta chain appears in the sequencing data of a study of shared clonotypes between healthy human individuals. Details on this clone: Its antigen remains unknown.

Some clones are missing from TCRdb's copy, which holds only in-frame ones; the method was immunoSEQ multiplex PCR. The sample gives 650,000 to 750,000 clones, approximately 75% of which show up once; 1.8% is in the top ten. The CDR3 contains 13 residues. Trimming removed 4 bases at V and 5 bases at J, with 9 bases between. Germline CDR1 reads SEHNR; CDR2 reads FQNEAQ (reference sequence). Whole-study results and caveats: Despite large depth, sorted-subset datasets appeared incompletely sequenced.

The specimen sequenced was memory CD4+ T cells sorted from blood. As to subset: CD45RA-negative fraction. This TCR came from a woman between 25 and 40 years old in good health. The chain uses TRBV7-9 and TRBJ1-5; D gene uncertain. The CDR3 here is CASSSQRDQPQHF. CDR3 nucleotide sequence: TGTGCCAGCAGCTCCCAGCGGGATCAGCCCCAGCATTTT.